This TCR beta chain was found in a study of T cells after posttransplantation cyclophosphamide. Cyclophosphamide on days +3 and +4 followed busulfan-fludarabine conditioning and a marrow graft. This clone was recorded at least ten times. The CDR3 runs 12 residues. Germline loops: CDR1 ENHRY, CDR2 SYGVKD. The ends were cut back, 4 bases at V and 5 bases at J, with 8 bases in the middle. Sequencing used immunoSEQ multiplex PCR; TCRdb keeps in-frame clones, though not all of them. Listed for the sample are around 7,500 clones, none seen a single time. The TCR sequence derives from a male patient in his late teens or twenties who received an allogeneic stem cell transplant from an unrelated donor, was CMV-positive, and had acute and chronic GVHD. Some T cells here may be from the graft donor. This chain links TRBV10-3 with TRBJ2-5; D gene uncertain. Sample: PBMCs, taken after allogeneic stem cell transplant with posttransplant cyclophosphamide. CDR3 nucleotides: TGTGCCATCAGTGTAAACGGGGAGACCCAGTACTTC. As protein: CAISVNGETQYF.